This is a list of T cell receptor beta chains from one sample in a study of cytomegalovirus exposure and HLA in healthy donors. Method: immunoSEQ multiplex PCR; TCRdb's copy keeps in-frame clones and lacks some. There are under 150,000 clones in the sample; 65% to 80% occur only once, and around 3.6% lies in the top ten. Specimen: PBMCs. The origin of the receptors is a man in his thirties or forties in good health and CMV-seronegative. CDR3s include the opening cysteine and the closing phenylalanine or tryptophan. Fields, in order: CDR3 length, J gene, V gene, CDR3 protein.

length: 14
J: TRBJ2-1
V: TRBV5-1
CDR3: CASSGGVVNNEQFF

length: 14
J: TRBJ1-1
V: TRBV7-2
CDR3: CASRRTGPNTEAFF

length: 14
J: TRBJ2-7
V: TRBV7-2
CDR3: CASSSRDSRYEQYF

length: 13
J: TRBJ2-5
V: TRBV5-1
CDR3: CASSLRGLETQYF

length: 15
J: TRBJ2-3
V: TRBV5-1
CDR3: CASSPGRVAGTKQYF

length: 15
J: TRBJ1-1
V: TRBV2
CDR3: CASSEAGVTGFKAFF

length: 12
J: TRBJ1-1
V: TRBV15
CDR3: CATSTPLTEAFF

length: 14
J: TRBJ2-7
V: TRBV4-1
CDR3: CASSPKVAAYEQYF

length: 12
J: TRBJ1-2
V: TRBV28
CDR3: CASSQGGYGYTF

length: 15
J: TRBJ1-3
V: TRBV15
CDR3: CATSRQGLSGNTIYF

length: 16
J: TRBJ1-4
V: TRBV10-3
CDR3: CAISETGTGGVEKLFF

length: 14
J: .
V: TRBV5-1
CDR3: CASSPQGSSNEQYF

length: 15
J: TRBJ1-6
V: TRBV19
CDR3: CASSSGAGSTSPLHF

length: 17
J: TRBJ1-5
V: TRBV7-9
CDR3: CASSRDRGLERNQPQHF

length: 17
J: TRBJ1-5
V: TRBV7-8
CDR3: CASSLVARQGRSQPQHF

length: 11
J: TRBJ1-1
V: TRBV2
CDR3: CASTGYTEAFF

length: 16
J: TRBJ1-1
V: TRBV7-2
CDR3: CASSLVSGQLNTEAFF

length: 11
J: TRBJ2-1
V: TRBV28
CDR3: CASMGRVEQFF

length: 15
J: TRBJ2-7
V: TRBV5-4
CDR3: CASSLDICPQDEQYF